This entry describes one T cell receptor beta chain. Antigen unknown. The sample belongs to a study of shared clonotypes between healthy human individuals. Study observations and caveats: All-four-donor shared clonotypes had higher generation probabilities than non-shared clonotypes did.

V shed 5 bases, J shed 2 bases, and the junction held 5 bases outside the gene matches. The germline V gene has CDR1 LNHDA and CDR2 SQIVND (reference sequence). The CDR3 loop spans 14 amino acids. Recent vaccinations or acute infections were absent in the healthy HIV-negative adult donors. From CD4+ cells came CD45RA+ naive and CD45RA-negative memory subsets. It was across several immunoSEQ plates that each subset's genomic DNA was evenly split. Profiling relied on immunoSEQ multiplex PCR, and the TCRdb table lists in-frame clones only, not all of them. The sample lists roughly 2.2 million clones; about 90% were seen once.

This rearrangement joins TRBV19 to TRBJ1-1; 7 bases are a match to TRBD1. This TCR was recovered from a man between 18 and 29 years old in good health. Some clones in this sample may be carry-over from other donors' samples. The sample comprised naive CD4+ T cells from PBMCs. Described subset: CD45RA+ positively selected. The CDR3 DNA sequence: TGTGCCAGTAGTGTGGACAGGCCTAACACTGAAGCTTTCTTT. The encoded protein is CASSVDRPNTEAFF.